Following are 28 T cell receptor beta chains from one sample sequenced in a study of graft-versus-host responses after intestinal transplantation. Here immunoSEQ multiplex PCR was the method, and the copy in TCRdb shows in-frame clones only, minus some. This repertoire shows tens of thousands of clones, 80% to 85% found once; its top ten account for about 17%. Their cognate antigens are unknown. The sample was unstimulated CD8+ T cells sorted from spleen or lymph node cells, taken before intestinal transplant. The receptors shown here come from a human donor who received an intestinal transplant.

The chain links TRBV7-6 to TRBJ2-7; D not certain. V lost 0 bases and J lost 0, with 12 bases in between. The germline CDR1 and CDR2 sequences are SGHVS and FNYEAQ. The CDR3 spans 16 residues. CDR3 nucleotides: TGTGCCAGCAGCTTAGCGCTAGGGAAGAACTCCTACGAGCAGTACTTC. As protein: CASSLALGKNSYEQYF.

The V call is TRBV5-1, the J call TRBJ1-1, with 10 positions matching TRBD1. With V trimmed by 4 bases and J by 3 bases, 3 bases remained unmatched. Germline V gene data show CDR1 as SGHRS and CDR2 as YFSETQ. This CDR3 spans 14 amino acids. CDR3 nucleotides: TGCGCCAGCAGCCCCGGACAGGGGGACACTGAAGCTTTCTTT. It translates to CASSPGQGDTEAFF.

This clone was observed a handful of times. The rearrangement links TRBV6-1 to TRBJ1-2; weak D call: TRBD1 (5 bases). The V end was cut by 6 bases, the J end by 4 bases, with 12 bases between. Per germline, CDR1 MNHNS and CDR2 SASEGT. The CDR3 consists of 13 residues. The CDR3 loop reads CASRLTEIYGYTF. The CDR3 DNA is TGTGCCAGCAGGCTGACAGAAATCTATGGCTACACCTTC.

The chain carries TRBV27 and TRBJ2-6, with no clear D. Germline V CDR1 and CDR2: MNHEY, SMNVEV (reference sequence). V lost 3 bases and J lost 0, with 3 bases in between. This CDR3 is built from 14 residues. The CDR3 region has the DNA TGTGCCAGCAGTTTCTTCTCTGGGGCCAACGTCCTGACTTTC. It translates to CASSFFSGANVLTF.

The rearrangement links TRBV2 to TRBJ1-3; TRBD1 might be the D (5 bases). The CDR3 is 17 residues long. The V gene lost 0 bases and the J gene lost 4 bases, with 16 bases spanning the gap. Germline lookup yields CDR1 SNHLY and CDR2 FYNNEI. The CDR3 nucleotides are TGTGCCAGCAGTGAAGCCCCGGGACGGCCCGAAGGAAACACCATATATTTT. This sequence encodes CASSEAPGRPEGNTIYF.

The CDR3 DNA reads as TGTGCCAGCAGCTTTGGGGAAACCTACGAGCAGTACTTC. The encoded protein is CASSFGETYEQYF. The chain employs TRBV13 and TRBJ2-7; D remains unclear. CDR1 and CDR2 (germline): PRHDT, FYEKMQ (reference sequence). CDR3 size: 13 residues. V was cut by 3 bases and J by 2 bases, with 8 bases left in between.

V gene TRBV11-2 combines with J gene TRBJ2-1; 12 bases match TRBD1. The CDR3 has 17 residues. Germline lookup yields CDR1 SGHAT and CDR2 FQNNGV. The trim removed 5 bases at V and 5 bases at J, leaving 10 bases unmatched. CDR3 amino acids: CASSRGTGGVGDNEQFF. In DNA form, the CDR3 reads TGTGCCAGCAGCCGCGGGACAGGGGGCGTGGGAGACAATGAGCAGTTCTTC.

A single count supports this clone. This rearrangement joins TRBV9 to TRBJ2-1; D is unresolved. V was clipped by 4 bases and J by 4 bases, with 9 bases between them. Germline V gives CDR1 SGDLS, CDR2 YYNGEE. This CDR3 comprises 13 residues. In DNA, the CDR3 is TGTGCCAGCAGCTATGAGGAGTACAATGAGCAGTTCTTC. Translating gives CASSYEEYNEQFF. The complete variable domain, with remaining parts taken from reference TRBV9 and TRBJ2-1, reads DSGVTQTPKHLITATGQRVTLRCSPRSGDLSVYWYQQSLDQGLQFLIQYYNGEERAKGNILERFSAQQFPDLHSELNLSSLELGDSALYFCASSYEEYNEQFFGPGTRLTVL.

V gene TRBV6-1 combines with J gene TRBJ2-7; TRBD2 aligns across 13 bases. The CDR3 spans 16 residues. V was pared by 0 bases and J by 5 bases, with 4 bases of the junction left unmatched. In germline, CDR1 is MNHNS, CDR2 SASEGT. CDR3 protein: CASSEAGLAGLDEQYF. CDR3 nucleotide sequence: TGTGCCAGCAGTGAAGCGGGACTAGCGGGACTGGACGAGCAGTACTTC.

CDR3 protein: CASSPSGANTEAFF. CDR3 DNA: TGTGCCAGCAGTCCGTCAGGGGCGAACACTGAAGCTTTCTTT. This chain uses TRBV9 with TRBJ1-1; D might be TRBD1 (6 bases). The V and J ends lost 5 bases and 1 base respectively, with 12 bases between them. The V gene's germline CDR1 is SGDLS and CDR2 YYNGEE. The CDR3 length is 14 residues.

J is TRBJ2-7 and V is TRBV28, with 11 bases lining up with TRBD1. Germline-derived CDR1 and CDR2 are MDHEN and SYDVKM. This CDR3 is 15 amino acids long. After removal of 5 bases from V and 5 bases from J, the junction contained 8 bases not matched to a gene. CDR3 loop: CASSNPGQGDNEQYF. CDR3 coding DNA: TGTGCCAGCAGTAACCCGGGACAGGGGGACAACGAGCAGTACTTC.

The DNA of the CDR3 is TGTGCCAGCAGTTACTCGGCCACCGCTGCTGATGGCTACACCTTC. Translating gives CASSYSATAADGYTF. The V gene is TRBV6-6, the J gene TRBJ1-2; D unclear. The CDR3 sequence is 15 residues long. Germline loops: CDR1 MNHNY, CDR2 SVGAGI (reference sequence). Trimming shortened V by 0 bases and J by 6 bases, and 14 bases separated the two germline ends.

The V call is TRBV28, the J call TRBJ2-5; D gene unclear. Germline CDR1 MDHEN, CDR2 SYDVKM. Trimming removed 3 bases from V and 5 bases from J, with 13 bases in between. CDR3 length: 14 residues. CDR3 DNA sequence: TGTGCCAGCAGTTTTAGGTTTGCTGGGGAGACCCAGTACTTC. The encoded protein is CASSFRFAGETQYF.

To note about this clone: This CDR3 fails to terminate in the conserved phenylalanine or tryptophan, so it likely reflects a read error. The DNA is left out, because the CDR3 cannot be placed on it with certainty; the CDR3 is given as TCRdb lists it. This sequence joins TRBV6-4 and TRBJ1-1; no DNA check was done on the table's D call, TRBD1. The CDR3 adds up to 9 amino acids, both ends counted. CDR1 is MRHNA and CDR2 is SNTAGT in the germline V gene. The CDR3 sequence is CASSDTGAK.

This chain uses TRBV4-2 with TRBJ2-7; possibly TRBD1 for D (6 bases). The germline V and J ends were trimmed by 3 bases and 2 bases, with 11 bases remaining between them. Germline V CDR1 and CDR2: LGHNA, YNFKEQ. This CDR3 comprises 14 residues. CDR3 nucleotides: TGTGCCAGCAGCCAGGAAACAGGGACCTACGAGCAGTACTTC. Translation gives CASSQETGTYEQYF.

This clone was recorded only once. The DNA of the CDR3 is TGTGCCAGCAGTGGGCCGGGACTAGCGGGAGGAGTCTACAATGAGCAGTTCTTC. The encoded protein is CASSGPGLAGGVYNEQFF. The chain links TRBV2 to TRBJ2-1; 15 positions match TRBD2. This CDR3 is 18 amino acids long. CDR1 is SNHLY, CDR2 FYNNEI, per germline. With V trimmed by 4 bases and J by 3 bases, 7 bases remained unmatched.

This sequence joins TRBV9 and TRBJ1-1, with D possibly being TRBD1 (6 bases). The CDR3 length is 17 residues. Germline assignment: CDR1 SGDLS and CDR2 YYNGEE. Trimming cost V 3 bases and J 0 bases, with 18 bases left between them. CDR3 in DNA: TGTGCCAGCAGCGCCGGGACACCAAGTAACATGAACACTGAAGCTTTCTTT. Amino acid sequence: CASSAGTPSNMNTEAFF. Full variable domain (rest looked up from reference TRBV9 and TRBJ1-1): DSGVTQTPKHLITATGQRVTLRCSPRSGDLSVYWYQQSLDQGLQFLIQYYNGEERAKGNILERFSAQQFPDLHSELNLSSLELGDSALYFCASSAGTPSNMNTEAFFGQGTRLTVV.

CDR3: CASSPGAEAFF. The DNA of the CDR3 is TGTGCCAGCAGCCCGGGCGCTGAAGCTTTCTTT. V gene TRBV6-6 combines with J gene TRBJ1-1, with unresolved D. The length of the CDR3 is 11 residues. Deletions cut 6 bases from V and 6 bases from J, with 8 bases between. Germline CDR1 reads MNHNY; CDR2 reads SVGAGI (reference sequence).

The chain uses TRBV9 and TRBJ2-5, with 13 bases identical to TRBD2. The length of the CDR3 is 20 residues. The ends lost 0 bases at V and 5 bases at J; junction bases unmatched: 16. The V gene's germline CDR1 is SGDLS and CDR2 YYNGEE. The chain's CDR3 is CASSVEGLAGTSSIGETQYF. The CDR3 coding sequence is TGTGCCAGCAGCGTAGAGGGACTAGCGGGGACTTCCTCGATAGGGGAGACCCAGTACTTC. The whole variable domain, filled in from reference TRBV9 and TRBJ2-5, reads DSGVTQTPKHLITATGQRVTLRCSPRSGDLSVYWYQQSLDQGLQFLIQYYNGEERAKGNILERFSAQQFPDLHSELNLSSLELGDSALYFCASSVEGLAGTSSIGETQYFGPGTRLLVL.

CDR3 sequence: CASTGGSSYEQYF. The CDR3 DNA reads as TGTGCCAGCACCGGGGGGAGCTCCTACGAGCAGTACTTC. The V and J genes are TRBV11-2 and TRBJ2-7, with TRBD2 matching 7 bases. The CDR3 has 13 residues. V trimming: 7 bases; J trimming: 0 bases; junction bases outside the gene matches: 3. CDR1 SGHAT and CDR2 FQNNGV come from the germline V gene.

The chain carries TRBV10-2 and TRBJ1-1; D may be TRBD1 (5 bases). This CDR3 region has 12 residues. In germline, CDR1 is WSHSY, CDR2 SAAADI. V was clipped by 8 bases and J by 5 bases, with 12 bases between them. CDR3 nucleotides: TGCGCCAGCGCAGGACGGGGGACTGAAGCTTTCTTT. Translated: CASAGRGTEAFF.

This chain connects TRBV28 to TRBJ1-6; 7 bases align to TRBD1. This CDR3 is built from 16 residues. Losses at the gene ends were 4 bases for V and 2 bases for J; bases not matched to a gene: 5. CDR1 and CDR2 (germline): MDHEN, SYDVKM. CDR3 DNA sequence: TGTGCCAGCAGTTCAGGGGGTGAAGCCTATAATTCACCCCTCCACTTT. Its protein product is CASSSGGEAYNSPLHF.

The V call is TRBV28, the J call TRBJ1-1; D gene ambiguous. Trimming shortened V by 6 bases and J by 1 base, and 18 bases separated the two germline ends. Germline V lookup: CDR1 MDHEN, CDR2 SYDVKM. The CDR3 is made up of 16 amino acids. CDR3 nucleotides: TGTGCCAGCAGAATAATACTGATGACTAAGAACACTGAAGCTTTCTTT. This translates into CASRIILMTKNTEAFF.

The chain has TRBV11-2 and TRBJ2-1, with 11 positions matching TRBD2. V gave up 5 bases and J gave up 3 bases; unmatched junction bases: 6. This CDR3 is 16 amino acids long. CDR1 is SGHAT and CDR2 is FQNNGV in the germline V gene. The CDR3 region has the DNA TGTGCCAGCAGCCCCCGACTAGCGGGAATCTACAATGAGCAGTTCTTC. Amino acid sequence: CASSPRLAGIYNEQFF.

V gene TRBV15 combines with J gene TRBJ2-5; 11 bases map to TRBD2. The CDR3 contains 17 residues. CDR1 and CDR2 from the germline V gene are LNHNV and YYDKDF (reference sequence). Unmatched junction bases numbered 7, after V lost 0 bases and J lost 4 bases. The chain's CDR3 is CATSRDHLAGGSETQYF. The CDR3 DNA sequence: TGTGCCACCAGCAGAGATCACCTAGCGGGAGGATCAGAGACCCAGTACTTC.

This clone occurred a few times. This chain links TRBV7-2 with TRBJ2-7; D possibly corresponds to TRBD1 (5 bases). Looked up from germline, CDR1 is SGHTA and CDR2 is FQGNSA. V lost 5 bases to trimming and J lost 2 bases, with 16 bases between them. The CDR3 is made up of 15 amino acids. CDR3 coding DNA: TGTGCCAGCAGCCCTGGGCTGGGGCCAGCCTACGAGCAGTACTTC. Translating gives CASSPGLGPAYEQYF.

DNA for the CDR3: TGTGCCATCAGTGAGACTCCCGGGACTCGGAGCACAGATACGCAGTATTTT. Translated: CAISETPGTRSTDTQYF. The chain recombines TRBV10-3 with TRBJ2-3, with D tentatively TRBD2 (6 bases). Germline CDR1 ENHRY, CDR2 SYGVKD. The V gene lost 2 bases and the J gene lost 0 bases, with 15 bases spanning the gap. The CDR3 extends over 17 amino acids.

The chain carries TRBV4-1 and TRBJ2-4; D ambiguous. V lost 4 bases and J 8 bases, leaving 12 bases between the germline ends. Germline CDR1 and CDR2: MGHRA and YSYEKL. The CDR3 runs to 13 residues. This chain's CDR3 is CASSPGPSDIQYF. CDR3 coding DNA: TGCGCCAGCAGCCCCGGGCCGTCGGACATTCAGTACTTC.